The TCR beta chain described here comes from a study of OX40 agonist ivuxolimab in advanced cancers. Study background: Across the patients, intravenous ivuxolimab was delivered every 2 weeks at 0.01 to 10 mg/kg. Dose-escalation cases comprised hepatocellular carcinoma, melanoma, renal cell or head and neck cancer.

V lost 0 bases to trimming and J lost 6 bases, with 6 bases between them. The CDR3 has 13 amino acids. CDR1 is SQVTM, CDR2 ANQGSEA, per germline. The assay was immunoSEQ multiplex PCR, and TCRdb's table has in-frame clones only and misses some. The sample includes around 70,000 clones, around four fifths of them seen just once. Study findings and constraints: In the 0.1-3.0 mg/kg groups, partial responders showed among the lowest expansion.

Turning to this clone: The antigen is not known.

The chain couples TRBV29-1 to TRBJ1-6; no definite D call. The material sequenced was CD4+ or CD8+ T cells sorted from blood, taken in a trial of the OX40 agonist ivuxolimab. The sequence was collected from an adult with an advanced solid tumor such as melanoma, head and neck, liver or kidney cancer. As DNA, the CDR3 is TGCAGCGTTGAAGATTCCACTAATTCACCCCTCCACTTT. Encoded protein: CSVEDSTNSPLHF.